This T cell receptor beta chain was recovered during a study of CD8+ T cells in alopecia areata (dated by TCRdb to the late 2010s). For the wider study: The treated patients took part in an open-label pilot trial in which moderate-to-severe alopecia areata was treated with oral tofacitinib at 5 to 10 mg twice daily. RNA came from the PAXgene miRNA kit for fixed scalp, the miRNeasy kit for PBMCs, and the RNeasy kit for mouse skin. In humans, TCRbeta sequencing was performed on scalp tissue and on sorted CD4+ and CD8+ peripheral blood T cells from healthy controls and from patients with patchy or totalis/universalis alopecia areata. For the treated patients, the SALT score, which quantifies what percentage of scalp surface area is affected, served as the measure of disease severity. TCRbeta CDR3 regions were amplified by immunoSEQ multiplex PCR using 35 Vbeta forward and 13 Jbeta reverse primers. Clonality in the scalp was compared among normal scalp (n=4), patchy alopecia areata scalp (n=8), and alopecia totalis/universalis scalp (n=8). Tofacitinib was administered for 6 to 18 months, and 6 months of follow-up off drug were then conducted to assess delayed response and recurrence. To study T cell clonal expansion in alopecia areata, the researchers applied high-throughput TCRbeta sequencing to both the C3H/HeJ mouse model and human patients. Biopsies were taken from tofacitinib-treated patients at baseline and at 4 and 24 weeks of treatment, and a later scalp biopsy was taken in several of the tofacitinib-treated patients. Overall study outcomes, separate from this receptor: With tofacitinib, both scalp clonality and the number of expanded CD8+ clones among the top 100 scalp clones went down significantly. Higher clonality and more expanded CD8+ clones were observed in lesional scalp than in normal scalp, particularly in alopecia totalis/universalis, a finding suggestive of antigenic drive. TCR sequences shared between patients were less clear than in mice, possibly partly because of HLA diversity in the patient population. Resident alphabeta T cells in normal human skin are also sequenced, complicating scalp TCR repertoire analysis, unlike mouse skin dominated by gammadelta T cells. Many expanded lesional clones were found to persist in scalp and blood during tofacitinib treatment, and relapse after treatment cessation may be partly explained by this persistence. Because the treated cohort was small and had only one nonresponder, larger studies are needed to examine links between baseline CD8+ expansion and response.

The trim is 4 bases for V and 3 bases for J, with a gap of 17 bases between the germline ends. CDR1 and CDR2 are drawn from the germline V gene: SGHDN, FVKESK. Including cysteine and phenylalanine, the CDR3 has 16 amino acids. The read is trimmed to its CDR3 DNA, 48 bases read in frame from base 1. Library generation was performed with the immunoSEQ multiplex PCR assay. RNA was extracted from all samples and reverse transcribed into cDNA, which served as template for TCR sequencing. First-strand cDNA was synthesized with SuperScript III using a 2:1 mix of oligo-dT and random hexamers. A synthetic immune receptor repertoire was used to gauge amplification bias, and whatever bias remained was removed computationally. As for the authors' bioinformatics: Raw reads were preprocessed for error removal, and CDR3 was defined according to IMGT conventions as running from the conserved cysteine to phenylalanine. Clonality was calculated as 1 minus Shannon entropy normalized by log2 of the number of productive unique TCRs. Whether each scalp clone was CD4 or CD8 was inferred by checking scalp TCRbeta sequences against the CD4 and CD8 repertoires from sorted blood. The clones in this table, taken by TCRdb from immuneACCESS, are in-frame only. Not every clone is retained; where verified, under half of the shortfall comes from an unresolved V gene, and the cause of the rest is unknown. V and J calls and clone size are those listed in that table; D and trimming were worked out from the DNA. Across this sample there are about 200,000 clones, with less than 70% seen only once. The ten largest clonotypes hold roughly 1.3% of the sample.

Taken with the paper, the label for treatment or condition translates to: oral pan-JAK inhibitor, 5-10 mg twice daily. From alopecia areata patients, peripheral blood was collected along with lesional scalp punch biopsies. After PBMCs were isolated by density centrifugation and stained for CD3, CD4 and CD8, a FACSAria was used to sort CD4+ and CD8+ T cells. This clone was recorded a few times. Its antigen is unknown. The input lacks base qualities; no much larger clone sits a single base away. The specimen comprised CD4+ T cells sorted from blood, sampled between weeks 49 and 50, from a patient treated with tofacitinib. The sequence came from a human donor with alopecia areata. This chain joins TRBV14 to TRBJ2-3; the D gene remains uncertain. The nucleotide sequence is TGTGCCAGCAGCCTCGACGCAGCCGTCCGAACAGATACGCAGTATTTT. The encoded protein is CASSLDAAVRTDTQYF.